What follows are 31 T cell receptor beta chains derived from one specimen sequenced in a study of blood T cell repertoires in COVID-19. TCRdb's copy holds only in-frame clones and misses some; the assay was immunoSEQ multiplex PCR. The sample records tens of thousands of clones, roughly 87% being singletons. Sequencing used peripheral blood. The receptors shown here come from a human donor in a cohort sampled during active COVID-19.

V and J are TRBV6-1 and TRBJ1-1, with 7 bases fitting TRBD1. Germline CDR1 and CDR2: MNHNS and SASEGT. J lost 10 bases, V lost 0 bases, and 20 bases had no gene match. The CDR3 has 18 residues. CDR3: CASSEAYDMDRNLRVAFF. The CDR3 bases are TGTGCCAGCAGTGAAGCGTATGATATGGACAGGAATTTAAGAGTAGCTTTCTTT.

The chain combines TRBV6-5 with TRBJ1-2; 7 bases map to TRBD1. With 2 bases clipped from V and 10 bases from J, the junction kept 7 bases outside the gene matches. In germline, CDR1 is MNHEY, CDR2 SVGAGI. The CDR3 is 13 residues long. CDR3 sequence: CASSYTRDSFYTF. In DNA, the CDR3 is TGTGCCAGCAGTTACACGCGGGACAGCTTCTACACCTTC.

This clone was counted between two and nine times. The chain couples TRBV12-5 to TRBJ1-1; 10 bases agree with TRBD1. The CDR3 sequence is 15 residues long. Losses at the gene ends were 4 bases for V and 11 bases for J; bases not matched to a gene: 13. Germline V lookup: CDR1 LGHNT, CDR2 FRNRAP. The CDR3 nucleotides read TGTGCTAGTGGTTCCCCCGGGACAGGGGCCGAGAATGCTTTCTTT. Amino acid sequence: CASGSPGTGAENAFF.

This clone appeared a few times. V gene TRBV21-1 combines with J gene TRBJ1-5; the D call TRBD1 from the table was never checked on the DNA. TRBV21-1 is listed as a pseudogene. The length of the CDR3 is 12 residues. CDR3 DNA sequence: TGTGCCAGTGGGGGCATCGGTCAGCCCCAGCATTTT. Translating it yields CASGGIGQPQHF.

This clone occurred once. The CDR3 spells CASSPGQISGNTIYF. For the CDR3, the DNA is TGTGCCAGCAGCCCGGGACAAATCTCTGGAAACACCATATATTTT. J is TRBJ1-3 and V is TRBV7-9, with D tentatively TRBD1 (6 bases). CDR1 and CDR2 from the germline V gene are SEHNR and FQNEAQ (reference sequence). CDR3 length: 15 residues. Trimming stripped 5 bases from V and 0 bases from J, with 11 bases between.

The chain combines TRBV6-1 with TRBJ1-2; D is possibly TRBD1 (5 bases). The CDR3 is made up of 15 amino acids. V lost 1 base and J 4 bases, leaving 13 bases between the germline ends. Germline V gene sequence: CDR1 MNHNS, CDR2 SASEGT. The DNA of the CDR3 is TGTGCCAGCAGTGAAGATGGCGGGGACCTCTATGGCTACACCTTC. It yields the protein CASSEDGGDLYGYTF.

The CDR3 DNA is TGTGCCAGTGGGACAGGGGTCGAAGCTTTCTTT. It yields the protein CASGTGVEAFF. This sequence joins TRBV19 and TRBJ1-1; the match to TRBD1 covers 10 bases. The CDR3 totals 11 residues. The V and J ends lost 8 bases and 8 bases, in that order; junction bases with no gene match: 2. The germline V gene has CDR1 LNHDA and CDR2 SQIVND (reference sequence).

The rearrangement links TRBV7-2 to TRBJ2-7; 11 bases are a match to TRBD2. The CDR3 covers 14 residues. V trimming: 5 bases; J trimming: 2 bases; junction bases outside the gene matches: 2. CDR1 and CDR2 (germline): SGHTA, FQGNSA. For the CDR3, the DNA is TGTGCCAGCAGCCAACTAGCGGGGGCCTACGAGCAGTACTTC. This sequence encodes CASSQLAGAYEQYF.

The V call is TRBV16, the J call TRBJ1-5; TRBD1 agrees at 8 bases. Looked up from germline, CDR1 is KGHSY and CDR2 is FQNENV. The V segment lost 1 base and the J segment 10 bases; nucleotides outside the gene matches: 6. The CDR3 length is 14 residues. CDR3 DNA sequence: TGTGCCAGCAGCCAATTCCAGGGGGCGAGCCCCCAGCATTTT. It codes for CASSQFQGASPQHF.

V and J are TRBV5-8 and TRBJ1-5, with D unclear. The CDR3 totals 16 residues. The V gene lost 4 bases and the J gene lost 0 bases, with 14 bases spanning the gap. Looked up from germline, CDR1 is SGHTS and CDR2 is YDEGEE. The CDR3 region is CASSTLIGDSNQPQHF. The CDR3, as DNA: TGTGCCAGCAGCACTTTAATCGGGGATAGCAATCAGCCCCAGCATTTT.

The chain combines TRBV5-4 with TRBJ1-1; D is unclear. Per the germline V gene, CDR1 is SGHNT and CDR2 is YYREEE (reference sequence). V dropped 4 bases and J dropped 11 bases, with 12 bases sitting between them. The CDR3 extends over 11 amino acids. The CDR3 coding sequence is TGTGCCAGCAGCCAAGGACTGTTGGCTTTCTTT. Its translation: CASSQGLLAFF. Looking up the rest from reference TRBV5-4 and TRBJ1-1 gives the full variable domain: ETGVTQSPTHLIKTRGQQVTLRCSSQSGHNTVSWYQQALGQGPQFIFQYYREEENGRGNFPPRFSGLQFPNYSSELNVNALELDDSALYLCASSQGLLAFFGQGTRLTVV.

The gene calls are TRBV6-9 and TRBJ1-6; 7 nucleotides line up with TRBD1. From germline, CDR1 is MNHGY and CDR2 SVAAGI. The CDR3 is 15 residues long. V gave up 6 bases and J gave up 9 bases; unmatched junction bases: 11. CDR3 loop: CASRDRTGSGSPLHF. In DNA, the CDR3 is TGTGCCAGCAGGGACAGGACAGGAAGCGGTTCACCCCTCCACTTT.

This chain links TRBV13 with TRBJ1-1; D is perhaps TRBD1 (5 bases). CDR3 length equals 12 residues. Germline CDR1 and CDR2: PRHDT and FYEKMQ (reference sequence). Trimming left V 8 bases short and J 6 bases short, with 13 bases between. This CDR3 reads CASQAGTAEAFF. CDR3 in DNA: TGTGCCAGCCAAGCGGGGACGGCTGAAGCTTTCTTT.

The V and J genes are TRBV7-9 and TRBJ2-1, with TRBD2 as a possible D gene (6 bases). The germline gives CDR1 SEHNR, CDR2 FQNEAQ (reference sequence). The CDR3 is made up of 15 amino acids. Trimming left V 3 bases short and J 4 bases short, with 13 bases between. The CDR3 DNA sequence: TGTGCCAGCAGCTTTGGAGGGACCCGATACAATGAGCAGTTCTTC. Amino acids: CASSFGGTRYNEQFF.

The J gene is TRBJ2-1, the V gene TRBV5-1, with 10 positions matching TRBD2. This CDR3 has 18 residues. CDR1 SGHRS and CDR2 YFSETQ come from the germline V gene. V was clipped by 0 bases and J by 5 bases; unmatched bases: 11. CDR3 region: CASSLGWVGTSENNEQFF. CDR3 in DNA: TGCGCCAGCAGCTTGGGGTGGGTCGGGACTAGCGAGAACAATGAGCAGTTCTTC. Variable domain in full (rest from reference TRBV5-1 and TRBJ2-1): KAGVTQTPRYLIKTRGQQVTLSCSPISGHRSVSWYQQTPGQGLQFLFEYFSETQRNKGNFPGRFSGRQFSNSRSEMNVSTLELGDSALYLCASSLGWVGTSENNEQFFGPGTRLTVL.

This clone was counted a few times. This rearrangement joins TRBV7-8 to TRBJ2-2; 7 bases match TRBD1. J was trimmed by 3 bases and V by 5 bases; bases with no gene match: 9. CDR1 SGHVS and CDR2 FQNEAQ come from the germline V gene. The CDR3 loop spans 16 amino acids. In nucleotides, the CDR3 is TGTGCCAGCAGCCCGCGACAGGGATACTACACCGGGGAGCTGTTTTTT. It yields the protein CASSPRQGYYTGELFF.

The CDR3 nucleotides read TGTGCCAGCTCTGGGGACAGCCACGAGCAGTACTTC. This sequence encodes CASSGDSHEQYF. The chain carries TRBV18 and TRBJ2-7; TRBD1 aligns across 7 bases. CDR3 length: 12 amino acids. Trimming cost V 6 bases and J 5 bases; bases outside gene matches: 4. In germline, CDR1 is KGHSH, CDR2 LQKENI. The complete variable domain, with remaining parts taken from reference TRBV18 and TRBJ2-7, reads NAGVMQNPRHLVRRRGQEARLRCSPMKGHSHVYWYRQLPEEGLKFMVYLQKENIIDESGMPKERFSAEFPKEGPSILRIQQVVRGDSAAYFCASSGDSHEQYFGPGTRLTVT.

With regard to this clone: Its ends do not fully match the called genes, so a read error is possible. This chain joins TRBV2 and TRBJ2-7; the D gene is possibly TRBD1 (5 bases). Germline-derived CDR1 and CDR2 are SNHLY and FYNNEI. The CDR3 is made up of 15 amino acids. The CDR3 coding sequence is TGTGTCAGCAGTGATAGTTCAGGGAATTCCTACGAGCAGTACTTC. Residues: CVSSDSSGNSYEQYF. The whole variable domain, filled in from reference TRBV2 and TRBJ2-7, reads EPEVTQTPSHQVTQMGQEVILRCVPISNHLYFYWYRQILGQKVEFLVSFYNNEISEKSEIFDDQFSVERPDGSNFTLKIRSTKLEDSAMYFCVSSDSSGNSYEQYFGPGTRLTVT.

The chain has TRBV20-1 and TRBJ1-6, with no clear D. Germline CDR1 DFQATT, CDR2 SNEGSKA (reference sequence). The CDR3 extends over 10 amino acids. The CDR3 sequence: CRARYSPLHF. CDR3 sequence (DNA): TGCAGAGCCAGGTATTCACCCCTCCACTTT.

The J gene is TRBJ1-2, the V gene TRBV7-2, with D possibly matching TRBD1 (5 bases). Germline V gene sequence: CDR1 SGHTA, CDR2 FQGNSA. The CDR3 loop spans 14 amino acids. V lost 1 base and J 8 bases, leaving 14 bases between the germline ends. CDR3 nucleotide sequence: TGTGCCAGCAGCTTAGAACGGACATTGGGGGGCTACACCTTC. This codes for CASSLERTLGGYTF.

This clone has only one observation. The chain carries TRBV10-2 and TRBJ2-1; 10 nucleotides line up with TRBD2. The CDR3 extends over 14 amino acids. Germline trimming cut 10 bases from V and 9 bases from J; bases unmatched to any gene: 12. CDR1 is WSHSY and CDR2 is SAAADI in the germline V gene. CDR3 residues: CATSLSGGAGEQFF. The CDR3, as DNA: TGCGCCACCTCTCTGAGCGGGGGGGCCGGTGAGCAGTTCTTC.

This chain joins TRBV3-1 (or the pseudogene TRBV3-2) and TRBJ2-5; unclear D gene. V lost 4 bases and J lost 7, with 13 bases in between. CDR1 is LGHDT and CDR2 is YNNKEL in the germline V gene (reference sequence). This CDR3 is 13 amino acids long. CDR3 in amino acids: CASSLLLQVTQYF. CDR3 sequence (DNA): TGTGCCAGCAGCCTCCTCTTGCAGGTGACCCAGTACTTC.

The chain uses TRBV7-8 and TRBJ2-2; maybe TRBD2 (5 bases). CDR1 and CDR2 from the germline V gene are SGHVS and FQNEAQ. The CDR3 is 14 amino acids. Trimming removed 5 bases from V and 2 bases from J, with 9 bases in between. This chain's CDR3 is CASSTGSNTGELFF. CDR3 DNA: TGTGCCAGCAGCACGGGGAGTAACACCGGGGAGCTGTTTTTT. The whole variable domain, filled in from reference TRBV7-8 and TRBJ2-2, reads GAGVSQSPRYKVAKRGQDVALRCDPISGHVSLFWYQQALGQGPEFLTYFQNEAQLDKSGLPSDRFFAERPEGSVSTLKIQRTQQEDSAVYLCASSTGSNTGELFFGEGSRLTVL.

This chain uses TRBV18 with TRBJ1-4; D uncertain. The CDR3 sequence is 16 residues long. Germline V gene sequence: CDR1 KGHSH, CDR2 LQKENI. Trimming took 4 bases from V and 0 from J, leaving 12 bases between them. The CDR3 coding sequence is TGTGCCAGCTCACGTAGGCTTGAGGCAACTAATGAAAAACTGTTTTTT. It yields the protein CASSRRLEATNEKLFF.

This chain uses TRBV5-4 with TRBJ1-4, with 8 bases identical to TRBD1. V trimming: 3 bases; J trimming: 7 bases; junction bases outside the gene matches: 8. Germline CDR1 SGHNT, CDR2 YYREEE (reference sequence). This CDR3 is built from 15 residues. CDR3 nucleotide sequence: TGTGCCAGCAGCTCGAGGACAGGGAGAGGTGAAAAACTGTTTTTT. It is translated as CASSSRTGRGEKLFF. Full variable domain (remainder filled in from reference TRBV5-4 and TRBJ1-4): ETGVTQSPTHLIKTRGQQVTLRCSSQSGHNTVSWYQQALGQGPQFIFQYYREEENGRGNFPPRFSGLQFPNYSSELNVNALELDDSALYLCASSSRTGRGEKLFFGSGTQLSVL.

The V and J genes are TRBV9 and TRBJ2-7, with 7 nucleotides matching TRBD1. This CDR3 is built from 15 residues. Trimming took 4 bases from V and 2 from J; bases not matched to a gene: 9. From germline, CDR1 is SGDLS and CDR2 YYNGEE. CDR3 sequence reads: CASSTHQTGPYEQYF. CDR3 nucleotide sequence: TGTGCCAGCAGCACTCACCAGACAGGGCCCTACGAGCAGTACTTC.

The chain employs TRBV5-1 and TRBJ2-7, with 12 positions matching TRBD2. Trimming removed 1 base from V and 0 bases from J; junction bases left unmatched: 2. Germline CDR1 reads SGHRS; CDR2 reads YFSETQ. The CDR3 covers 16 residues. CDR3 sequence (DNA): TGCGCCAGCAGCTTGACACTAGCGGGGGGCTCCTACGAGCAGTACTTC. This encodes CASSLTLAGGSYEQYF.

The chain joins TRBV11-2 to TRBJ1-1; D not certain. V dropped 0 bases and J dropped 10 bases, with 15 bases sitting between them. The length of the CDR3 is 14 residues. The germline V gene encodes CDR1 SGHAT and CDR2 FQNNGV. In DNA form, the CDR3 reads TGTGCCAGCAGCTTAGATGGGAATGAGGGTAGAGCTTTCTTT. Amino acids: CASSLDGNEGRAFF.

The chain joins TRBV6-5 to TRBJ1-6; D not certain. Trimming pared 6 bases from V and 0 bases from J, leaving 9 bases between. Germline V gene sequence: CDR1 MNHEY, CDR2 SVGAGI. The CDR3 runs to 15 residues. The CDR3 DNA sequence: TGTGCCAGCAGCCCGGGGAGCTCCTATAATTCACCCCTCCACTTT. Protein sequence: CASSPGSSYNSPLHF.

This clone was observed a few times. The chain joins TRBV2 to TRBJ1-1, with TRBD1 as a possible D gene (6 bases). V dropped 7 bases and J dropped 6 bases, with 18 bases sitting between them. CDR1 and CDR2 from the germline V gene are SNHLY and FYNNEI. This CDR3 is 14 amino acids long. The CDR3 DNA follows: TGTGCCAGCATTCTGAATGGGGGCGCGGCTGAAGCTTTCTTT. This sequence encodes CASILNGGAAEAFF.

CDR3 in amino acids: CASSRDSYNEQFF. The CDR3 nucleotides are TGTGCCAGCAGCCGCGACTCCTACAATGAGCAGTTCTTC. The chain has TRBV12-3 or TRBV12-4 and TRBJ2-1; D is unresolved. V was clipped by 6 bases and J by 0 bases, with 6 bases between them. CDR3 size: 13 residues.